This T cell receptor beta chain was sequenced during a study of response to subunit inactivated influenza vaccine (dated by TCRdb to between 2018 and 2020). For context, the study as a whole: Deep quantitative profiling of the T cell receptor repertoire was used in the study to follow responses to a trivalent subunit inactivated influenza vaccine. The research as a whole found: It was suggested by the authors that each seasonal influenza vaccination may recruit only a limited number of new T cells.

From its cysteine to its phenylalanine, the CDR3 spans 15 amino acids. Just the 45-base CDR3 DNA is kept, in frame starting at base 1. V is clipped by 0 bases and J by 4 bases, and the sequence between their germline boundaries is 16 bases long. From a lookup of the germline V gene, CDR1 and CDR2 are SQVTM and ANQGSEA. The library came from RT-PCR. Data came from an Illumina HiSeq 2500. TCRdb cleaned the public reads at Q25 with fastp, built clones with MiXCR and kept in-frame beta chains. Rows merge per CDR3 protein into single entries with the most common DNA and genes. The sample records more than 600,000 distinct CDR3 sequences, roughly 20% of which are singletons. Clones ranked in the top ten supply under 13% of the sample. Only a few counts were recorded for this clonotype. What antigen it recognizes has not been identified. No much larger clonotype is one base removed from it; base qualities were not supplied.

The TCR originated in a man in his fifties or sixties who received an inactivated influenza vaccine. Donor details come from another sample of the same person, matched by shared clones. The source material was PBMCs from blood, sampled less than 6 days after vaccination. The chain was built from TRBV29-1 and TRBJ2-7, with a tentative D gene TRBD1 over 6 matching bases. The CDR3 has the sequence CSVEDLQGQLYEQYF. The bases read TGCAGCGTTGAAGATCTTCAGGGGCAGTTATACGAGCAGTACTTC.